The 8 T cell receptor beta chains below come from one sample, sequenced in a study of blood T cell repertoires in COVID-19. The assay was immunoSEQ multiplex PCR, and TCRdb's table has in-frame clones only and misses some. Of about 88,000 clones in the sample, over 80% are singletons; the top ten hold around 10%. The specimen sequenced was peripheral blood. Receptors originate from a man older than 75 with acute or convalescent COVID-19.

This clone was recorded a few times. The gene calls are TRBV9 and TRBJ1-6; D gene unclear. The CDR3 has 15 amino acids. V was cut by 4 bases and J by 9 bases, with 17 bases left in between. Per germline, CDR1 SGDLS and CDR2 YYNGEE. The CDR3: CASSLGGDGGSPLHF. The CDR3 DNA is TGTGCCAGCAGCTTAGGCGGGGATGGAGGTTCACCCCTCCACTTT.

The rearrangement joins TRBV10-3 to TRBJ1-1; 9 positions agree with TRBD1. The germline V gene has CDR1 ENHRY and CDR2 SYGVKD. The CDR3 runs 14 residues. The ends lost 6 bases at V and 4 bases at J; junction bases unmatched: 6. The CDR3 region has the DNA TGTGCCATCAGATGGGACAGGGACGGCACTGAAGCTTTCTTT. This sequence encodes CAIRWDRDGTEAFF.

The rearrangement links TRBV15 to TRBJ2-7; 7 bases match TRBD1. The CDR3 is 15 residues long. From germline, CDR1 is LNHNV and CDR2 YYDKDF (reference sequence). Unmatched junction bases numbered 7, after V lost 5 bases and J lost 0 bases. The CDR3 sequence is CATSAVQGNSYEQYF. The DNA for the CDR3 is TGTGCCACCAGCGCGGTACAGGGGAACTCCTACGAGCAGTACTTC.

The rearrangement joins TRBV2 to TRBJ1-5; D is perhaps TRBD1 (5 bases). CDR3 length: 14 amino acids. Germline CDR1 SNHLY, CDR2 FYNNEI. The V end was cut by 3 bases, the J end by 4 bases, with 10 bases between. The CDR3 loop is CASSEIQVNQPQHF. In DNA form, the CDR3 reads TGTGCCAGCAGTGAGATACAGGTTAATCAGCCCCAGCATTTT.

V gene TRBV19 combines with J gene TRBJ1-2; TRBD1 aligns across 8 bases. Germline assignment: CDR1 LNHDA and CDR2 SQIVND (reference sequence). Germline trimming cut 5 bases from V and 1 base from J; bases unmatched to any gene: 3. This CDR3 is 14 amino acids long. As DNA, the CDR3 is TGTGCCAGTAGTTCGGGACAGGTTAACTATGGCTACACCTTC. It is translated as CASSSGQVNYGYTF.

This clone was counted a few times. The chain links TRBV9 to TRBJ1-4; TRBD1 matches 9 bases. Losses at the gene ends were 3 bases for V and 5 bases for J; bases not matched to a gene: 5. CDR3 length: 15 residues. Germline assignment: CDR1 SGDLS and CDR2 YYNGEE. As DNA, the CDR3 is TGTGCCAGCAGCGCAAGACAGGGGGGAAATGAAAAACTGTTTTTT. This translates into CASSARQGGNEKLFF.

This sequence joins TRBV5-8 and TRBJ2-1, with 9 bases identical to TRBD1. The germline CDR1 and CDR2 sequences are SGHTS and YDEGEE. The CDR3 has 15 amino acids. V shed 3 bases and J 6 bases; nucleotides not matched to a gene: 7. CDR3 coding DNA: TGTGCCAGCAGCTACAGGGGGCGCATGGCCAATGAGCAGTTCTTC. Translating gives CASSYRGRMANEQFF.

CDR3: CASSPPPGEQETQYF. The CDR3 DNA sequence: TGTGCCAGCAGTCCCCCCCCGGGGGAGCAAGAGACCCAGTACTTC. The J gene is TRBJ2-5, the V gene TRBV27; TRBD2 is a possible D gene (6 bases). This CDR3 comprises 15 residues. Trimming took off 5 bases at V and 2 bases at J, with 15 bases between the two ends. Germline CDR1 MNHEY, CDR2 SMNVEV (reference sequence).